These T cell receptor beta chains were read from a single sample in a study of TIL therapy for anti-PD-1-resistant metastatic lung cancer. Libraries were prepared by immunoSEQ multiplex PCR; TCRdb keeps only in-frame clonotypes and omits some of them. Among about 44,000 clones listed, around 80% were seen once. The sample consisted of blood, taken at baseline. Receptor source: a man between 65 and 79 years old with non-small cell lung cancer. Each CDR3 is given with its conserved first and last residue. The order of the fields is J gene, V gene, D gene, clone size, CDR3 DNA, CDR3 protein. The D gene is left open where the match is weak. Clone size is not always given. Where it is, it says once, few, many or a class for expanded clones.

TRBJ2-7	TRBV6-5	.	few	TGTGCCAGCAGTTACGCTGACTCCACCTACGAGCAGTACTTC	CASSYADSTYEQYF
TRBJ2-1	TRBV7-6	TRBD2	.	TGTGCCAGCAGCTCGACTAGCGGGAGTCCCAATGAGCAGTTCTTC	CASSSTSGSPNEQFF
TRBJ2-7	TRBV27	TRBD2	.	TGTGCCAGCAGCTCGTACTCCGGGACTAGCGTAGCCCGAGTAGAGGGCGAGCAGTACTTC	CASSSYSGTSVARVEGEQYF
TRBJ2-5	TRBV19	.	.	TGTGCCAGTGGGTACCGGGGAGAGACCCAGTACTTC	CASGYRGETQYF
TRBJ1-5	TRBV27	.	.	TGTGCCAGCAGTTCCACCCTCAATCAGCCCCAGCATTTT	CASSSTLNQPQHF
TRBJ2-2	TRBV19	.	.	TGTGCCAGTAGTATAGATGAATTATCAGCGAACACCGGGGAGCTGTTTTTT	CASSIDELSANTGELFF
TRBJ2-1	TRBV4-3	.	few	TGCGCCAGCAGCCCTGAATACGAGAGCTACAATGAGCAGTTCTTC	CASSPEYESYNEQFF
TRBJ2-3	TRBV19	TRBD1	.	TGTGCCAGTGGGACTGGGACAGGATTAACAGATACGCAGTATTTT	CASGTGTGLTDTQYF
TRBJ1-1	TRBV7-2	.	.	TGTGCCAGCAGCTTAGGTGAGGGCTGGAACACTGAAGCTTTCTTT	CASSLGEGWNTEAFF
TRBJ2-3	TRBV6-5	.	.	TGTGCCAGCAGTCCCTTCTCCCCACAAACAGATACGCAGTATTTT	CASSPFSPQTDTQYF